The T cell receptor (beta chain) under discussion was sequenced for a study of beta chain features in type 1 diabetes. All of the isolated RNA was reverse transcribed, so expressed TCRB transcripts were sequenced. Generated by immunoSEQ multiplex PCR, the TCRdb table keeps only in-frame clones and is missing some. The sample has around 340,000 clones, roughly 8% seen once. Germline V gene data show CDR1 as SNHLY and CDR2 as FYNNEI. Trimming took 6 bases from V and 6 from J; bases not matched to a gene: 8. There are 13 residues in the CDR3. The sequencing sample was made of central memory CD4+ T cells from blood. The clonotype comes from a woman between 18 and 30 years old in good health. The J gene is TRBJ2-7, the V gene TRBV2; 7 bases match TRBD1. CDR3 amino acids: CASRWDSTSEQYF. The CDR3 nucleotides are TGTGCCAGCAGGTGGGACAGCACTTCCGAGCAGTACTTC. Full variable domain (remainder filled in from reference TRBV2 and TRBJ2-7): EPEVTQTPSHQVTQMGQEVILRCVPISNHLYFYWYRQILGQKVEFLVSFYNNEISEKSEIFDDQFSVERPDGSNFTLKIRSTKLEDSAMYFCASRWDSTSEQYFGPGTRLTVT.